This entry concerns a single T cell receptor beta chain. This sample stems from a study of T cell changes during pregnancy in multiple sclerosis. The CDR3 consists of 13 residues. CDR1 is SGHKS and CDR2 is YYEKEE in the germline V gene (reference sequence). Trimming at V came to 0 bases and at J to 8 bases, leaving 2 bases not matched to a gene. Sequencing was performed with immunoSEQ multiplex PCR; in TCRdb, only in-frame clones are kept and a portion is missing. The table has tens of thousands of clones, approximately 92% seen once. The chain couples TRBV5-5 to TRBJ1-2; TRBD1 matches 9 bases. The clonotype was recovered from a female donor with multiple sclerosis, enrolled in a pregnancy study. The input for sequencing was peripheral blood, taken before pregnancy. The CDR3 sequence is CASSLGTGVGYTF. Written as DNA, the CDR3 is TGTGCCAGCAGCTTGGGGACAGGGGTCGGCTACACCTTC.